This T cell receptor beta chain comes out of a study of CD8+CD57+ T cells in acquired aplastic anemia. Study background: DNA per sorted CD4+ or CD8+ sample ranged about 0.18 to 30 ug, averaging about 2.9 ug. CD4+ cells from healthy donors averaged around 9.9 million reads. Study-level results: Controls did not differ significantly from patients in CD8+ Simpson's diversity.

Worth noting for this clonotype: Antigen: not known. One end of the junction fails to match germline, which may point to a read error.

Profiling of TCR beta VDJ combinations and CDR3 sequences used genomic DNA as template. Each CDR3 protein is one row after TCRdb ran MiXCR on the reads. The repertoire consists of approximately 380,000 distinct CDR3 sequences, with about 70% occurring once and the leading ten covering 3.5% to 4.5%. This CDR3 is 14 amino acids long. Looked up from germline, CDR1 is MGHRA and CDR2 is YSYEKL. This receptor was identified in a human donor in good health, serving as a control. Sequencing was done on a sample of sorted CD4+, CD8+, or CD8+CD57+ T cells (not recorded which) from PBMCs. This chain uses TRBV4-1 with TRBJ2-7, with D tentatively TRBD2 (6 bases). Written as DNA, the CDR3 is TGTGCCAGCAGACCAACGCAGGGAGGATACGAGCAGTACTTC. Its translation: CASRPTQGGYEQYF.